This T cell receptor beta chain was observed in a study of CD8 T cells in Susac syndrome. Control patients had untreated stable or active relapsing-remitting multiple sclerosis by revised McDonald criteria. RNA was extracted with the RNeasy kit, and a quantity of 0.5 to 1 ug was reverse transcribed using random hexamers. TCRdb analysed the immunoSEQ multiplex PCR reads with MiXCR anew, one entry per CDR3 protein. The sample consists of roughly 330,000 distinct CDR3 sequences, about 90% of them appearing once. The CDR3 sequence is 17 residues long. The V and J ends lost 3 bases and 2 bases, in that order; junction bases with no gene match: 10. Germline lookup yields CDR1 SGHRS and CDR2 YFSETQ.

This sequence was found in a human donor with multiple sclerosis. Sequenced material: CD4+ T cells from PBMCs. The rearrangement joins TRBV5-1 to TRBJ2-2, with 7 bases matching TRBD1. The CDR3 nucleotides are TGCGCCAGCAGCTACAGGGGCGCCGTGGGAAACACCGGGGAGCTGTTTTTT. Translated: CASSYRGAVGNTGELFF.